Listed below are T cell receptor beta chains from one sample, sequenced in a study of blood T cell repertoires in COVID-19. Clones were read by immunoSEQ multiplex PCR, and TCRdb kept only the in-frame ones, dropping some. Counted here are around 100,000 clones, roughly 79% occurring once; the ten biggest clones make up 31%. Specimen: peripheral blood. The receptors come from a man between 65 and 85 years old with active or convalescent COVID-19. Both conserved end residues are part of each CDR3. D genes are given only for firm matches. A clone size is listed for some rows: how often the clone was seen (once, few, many), or a class if it is expanded.

D gene | clone size | J gene | V gene | CDR3 DNA | CDR3 protein
- | - | TRBJ1-3 | TRBV5-1 | TGCGCCAGCAGCTTGGCTCCGGGTGCGACTGGAAACACCATATATTTT | CASSLAPGATGNTIYF
TRBD1 | - | TRBJ1-6 | TRBV6-1 | TGTGCCAGCAGTGATGACCAGGGGGGTTCACCCCTCCACTTT | CASSDDQGGSPLHF
TRBD2 | once | TRBJ2-3 | TRBV7-6 | TGTGCCAGCAGCCGAGGACTAGCAGGAAGCACAGATACGCAGTATTTT | CASSRGLAGSTDTQYF
- | - | TRBJ2-7 | TRBV5-1 | TGCGCCAGCAGCCGAGGACTGGGCTCCTACGAGCAGTACTTC | CASSRGLGSYEQYF
- | - | TRBJ2-7 | TRBV4-2 | TGTGCCAGCAGCCAAGACAGGGCAACGGGTCACGAGCAGTACTTC | CASSQDRATGHEQYF
- | - | TRBJ2-2 | TRBV2 | TGTGCCAGCAGGGTACAAGACACCGGGGAGCTGTTTTTT | CASRVQDTGELFF
TRBD1 | - | TRBJ1-5 | TRBV5-1 | TGCGCCAGCAGCTTGGGGGGACAGGGGAGCAATCAGCCCCAGCATTTT | CASSLGGQGSNQPQHF
TRBD1 | - | TRBJ2-2 | TRBV6-2/TRBV6-3 | TGTGCCAGCAGTTCCAGGACAGGGTCCGGGGAGCTGTTTTTT | CASSSRTGSGELFF
- | - | TRBJ1-5 | TRBV30 | TGTGCCTGGAGCGCTTCAGGGGATCAGCCCCAGCATTTT | CAWSASGDQPQHF
- | - | TRBJ2-5 | TRBV5-1 | TGCGCCAGCAGCTTGGGACAATGGGAGACCCAGTACTTC | CASSLGQWETQYF
- | few | TRBJ1-4 | TRBV4-2 | TGTGCGACAACCGGGGGAACAACTAATGAAAAACTGTTTTTT | CATTGGTTNEKLFF
TRBD1 | - | TRBJ2-7 | TRBV3-1/TRBV3-2 | TGTGCCAGCAGCCACGACAGGGCCTACGAGCAGTACTTC | CASSHDRAYEQYF
- | - | TRBJ1-2 | TRBV4-1 | TGCGCCAGCAGCCGGGACTCCTCTGGGGACTATGGCTACACCTTC | CASSRDSSGDYGYTF
TRBD1 | - | TRBJ1-2 | TRBV18 | TGTGCCAGCTCGCGAGACAGGGGAGAAGATGGCTACACCTTC | CASSRDRGEDGYTF